This T cell receptor beta chain was documented in a study of PD-1 blockade in classical Hodgkin lymphoma (dated by TCRdb to 2018 to 2021). Study-wide context: Nivolumab dosing was 3 mg/kg intravenously every 2 weeks, continuing until either disease progression or unacceptable toxicity. The study used CyTOF and TCR beta sequencing to define a peripheral blood immune signature of response to PD-1 blockade in classical Hodgkin lymphoma. Results and caveats for the whole study, not just this receptor: Patients starting nivolumab less than 1 year after ASCT had lower diversity and were excluded from later analyses to avoid confounding by immune reconstitution. Among trial patients, those achieving complete response had baseline diversity similar to that of newly diagnosed patients, while diversity was significantly lower in partial responders and progressors. The study was restricted to a single clinical trial cohort, and the causes of repertoire differences, possibly disease activity or prior therapy, were left undefined. CD4+ but not CD8+ TCR diversity rose significantly by C4D1 (p=0.0027 vs p=0.16), most apparent in complete responders (p=0.02). Baseline TCR diversity was reported as lower in newly diagnosed patients than in healthy donors, and lower still in relapsed/refractory patients.

The Qiagen DNeasy kit was used to extract genomic DNA both from unsorted PBMCs and from the negatively selected CD4+ and CD8+ fractions. TCR beta CDR3 regions were subjected to amplification by immunoSEQ multiplex PCR with primers that anneal to V and J segments. A synthetic immune receptor repertoire was used to minimize amplification bias, and any remaining bias was removed computationally after sequencing. The authors' pipeline ran thus. Repertoire diversity was quantified as the Shannon entropy index using custom Python scripts. Unsorted, CD4+ and CD8+ repertoires were analyzed separately, except in combined analyses where CD4+ and CD8+ sequences were merged in silico. Clonal expansion was defined as a frequency increase of at least 2-fold after treatment compared with C1D1, and clones undetected at baseline were assigned a pseudocount of 0.5. Singleton clones were defined as clones with 0 or 1 copy at C1D1, and non-singleton clones were defined as clones with 2 or more copies. By matching protein sequences in sorted samples from the same patient, clones expanded in unsorted samples were annotated as CD4+, CD8+ or unknown. Wilcoxon tests were applied to paired samples to test diversity changes from C1D1 to C4D1. Sourced from immuneACCESS, this table was stored by TCRdb with only in-frame sequences that have V and J called. A share of the clones is absent; for the studies checked, an unresolved V gene accounts for under half, and the remainder has no known explanation. Clone size and V and J calls were adopted from that table, with D and trimming inferred from the DNA. The table for this sample lists about 76,000 clones; 89% of them were counted only once. The ten largest clonotypes hold about 20% of the sample.

Per the publication, the time point label means: cycle 1 day 1 (C1D1), immediately before nivolumab initiation. All trial patients had relapsed after autologous stem cell transplantation, with cohorts A, B and C differing in prior brentuximab vedotin exposure. The trial cohort was composed of over 50 patients with relapsed/refractory classical Hodgkin lymphoma, for whom complete response, partial response or progressive disease was recorded as best overall response. Trial patients were treated with single-agent nivolumab in the multi-cohort phase II CheckMate 205 trial. Best overall response was determined by an independent review committee according to the 2007 International Working Group response criteria. Trial PBMCs were collected immediately before nivolumab initiation (C1D1) and during therapy at cycle 2 day 1 and cycle 4 day 1. Peripheral blood was collected in 8 mL Vacutainer Cell Preparation Tubes, from which PBMCs were isolated by centrifugation and then cryopreserved.

Comment on this clone: This clone's antigen is unknown. Base qualities are not at hand, and no much larger clone is one base apart.

The sequence came from a human donor with classical Hodgkin lymphoma. Sequenced material: peripheral blood mononuclear cells (PBMCs), taken at baseline.

The CDR3 reads as follows: CASTTGAYEQYF. The DNA sequence is TGTGCCAGCACGACAGGTGCCTACGAGCAGTACTTC. This chain is built from TRBV2 and TRBJ2-7, with a tentative D gene TRBD1 over 6 matching bases. CDR1 and CDR2, looked up from the germline V gene, are SNHLY and FYNNEI. V is clipped by 7 bases and J by 2 bases, and the sequence between their germline boundaries is 9 bases long. Measured from the cysteine to the phenylalanine, the CDR3 is 12 residues long. Just the 36-base CDR3 DNA is kept, in frame starting at base 1.